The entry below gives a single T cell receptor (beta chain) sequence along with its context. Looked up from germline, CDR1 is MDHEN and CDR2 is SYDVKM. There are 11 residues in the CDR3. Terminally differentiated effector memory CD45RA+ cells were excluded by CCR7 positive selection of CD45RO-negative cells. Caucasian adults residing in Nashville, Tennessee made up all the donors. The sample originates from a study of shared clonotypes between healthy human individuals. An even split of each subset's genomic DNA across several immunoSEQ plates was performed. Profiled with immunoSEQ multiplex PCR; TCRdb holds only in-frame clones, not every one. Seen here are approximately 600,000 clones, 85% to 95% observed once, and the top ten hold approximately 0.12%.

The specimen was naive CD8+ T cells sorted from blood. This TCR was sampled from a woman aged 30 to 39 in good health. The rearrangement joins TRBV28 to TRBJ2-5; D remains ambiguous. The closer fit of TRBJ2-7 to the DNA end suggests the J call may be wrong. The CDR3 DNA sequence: TGTGCCAGCAGGGCCATGTACGAGCAGTACTTC. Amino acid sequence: CASRAMYEQYF.